The present TCR beta chain was sequenced within a study of tumor and adjacent non-tumor tissue in lung cancer. Three rounds of nested PCR, following a modified ARM-PCR protocol, produced the TCRbeta library. MiXCR was run by TCRdb on the multiplex PCR reads, yielding one entry per CDR3 protein. Of approximately 130,000 distinct CDR3 sequences listed, approximately 66% were seen once; the top ten hold over 10%. This clonotype was recorded many times. Per the germline V gene, CDR1 is DFQATT and CDR2 is SNEGSKA (reference sequence). The ends lost 5 bases at V and 6 bases at J; junction bases unmatched: 11. The CDR3 loop spans 14 amino acids. RNA was extracted from bulk tissue without any cell sorting.

The receptor was isolated from a man younger than 45 with non-small cell lung cancer. J is TRBJ2-7 and V is TRBV20-1; 9 bases agree with TRBD1. The sequenced sample consisted of lung tumor tissue. This chain's CDR3 is CSAESRDRVFEQYF. The CDR3 DNA sequence: TGCAGTGCTGAAAGCCGGGACAGGGTTTTCGAGCAGTACTTC.